The T cell receptor beta chain described here comes from a study of blood T cells in healthy people across ages. Alongside a J-beta primer mix, a sample-barcoded 5' primer served in a second PCR lasting roughly 6 to 12 cycles. Each sample yielded at least 2.5 million CDR3-containing paired-end reads. Via MiXCR, TCRdb re-called the 5' RACE reads, giving one row per CDR3 protein. This sample has about 1.5 million distinct CDR3 sequences; 42% occur once, and the top ten carry about 4%. The CDR3 totals 15 residues. The V end lost 2 bases, the J end lost 5 bases, and 13 bases lay between the germline ends. Germline V gene lookup returns CDR1 MGHRA and CDR2 YSYEKL. General study points: Conclusively comparing naive with antigen-experienced cells was impossible with unsorted PBMCs. Long-lived donors carried more naive CD4+ cells and greater diversity than aged donors.

Extraction yielded at least 5.5 micrograms of total RNA per sample. This clonotype was observed a handful of times. No antigen is known for it. The source of this sequence is a woman between 18 and 29 years old in good health. The V gene is TRBV4-1, the J gene TRBJ1-5, with D tentatively TRBD1 (5 bases). Sequenced sample: blood. The CDR3 protein is CASSQLGAGHQPQHF. The CDR3 DNA reads TGCGCCAGCAGCCAACTCGGAGCAGGGCATCAGCCCCAGCATTTT.